Below, 29 T cell receptor beta chains from the same sample are listed, as sequenced in a study of blood T cell repertoires in COVID-19. Sequenced by immunoSEQ multiplex PCR; TCRdb stores in-frame clones only, minus some. The table shows about 300,000 clones, with roughly 86% occurring only once. The sequenced sample consisted of peripheral blood. The receptor set was obtained from a man between 65 and 80 years old with acute or convalescent COVID-19.

This clone was picked up one time. V is TRBV2 and J is TRBJ2-5, with 8 bases that match TRBD1. The V gene end was trimmed by 6 bases and the J gene end by 0 bases; junction bases not matched to a gene: 6. The germline V gene encodes CDR1 SNHLY and CDR2 FYNNEI. CDR3 size: 15 residues. The CDR3: CASRGTGAYQETQYF. CDR3 DNA sequence: TGTGCCAGCAGAGGGACAGGAGCGTACCAAGAGACCCAGTACTTC. The full variable domain, completed using reference TRBV2 and TRBJ2-5, is EPEVTQTPSHQVTQMGQEVILRCVPISNHLYFYWYRQILGQKVEFLVSFYNNEISEKSEIFDDQFSVERPDGSNFTLKIRSTKLEDSAMYFCASRGTGAYQETQYFGPGTRLLVL.

The chain uses TRBV21-1 and TRBJ1-5; the table's D call TRBD1 went unverified against the DNA. TRBV21-1 is given as a pseudogene. The CDR3 consists of 16 residues. DNA of the CDR3: TGTGCCAGCAGCAAACTCGTAGGGGAACGCAATCAGCCCCAGCATTTT. Translated: CASSKLVGERNQPQHF.

The chain couples TRBV19 to TRBJ2-7; tentatively, D is TRBD2 (7 bases). This CDR3 is built from 14 residues. Trimming took 7 bases from V and 5 from J, leaving 18 bases between them. Germline V CDR1 and CDR2: LNHDA, SQIVND (reference sequence). The DNA for the CDR3 is TGTGCCAGTACCCGAGGGGGGACTACCAACGAGCAGTACTTC. This encodes CASTRGGTTNEQYF.

The genes are TRBV7-9 and TRBJ2-5; no reliable D call. Trimming removed 5 bases from V and 5 bases from J, with 6 bases in between. Germline V CDR1 and CDR2: SEHNR, FQNEAQ (reference sequence). The CDR3 spans 11 residues. The CDR3 sequence is CASSPLETQYF. The DNA of the CDR3 is TGTGCCAGCAGCCCCTTGGAGACCCAGTACTTC. Complete variable domain (other parts from reference TRBV7-9 and TRBJ2-5): DTGVSQNPRHKITKRGQNVTFRCDPISEHNRLYWYRQTLGQGPEFLTYFQNEAQLEKSRLLSDRFSAERPKGSFSTLEIQRTEQGDSAMYLCASSPLETQYFGPGTRLLVL.

V usage is TRBV12-3 or TRBV12-4 and J usage is TRBJ1-1; D remains ambiguous. Between the trimmed V and J ends, which lost 3 bases and 2 bases, there was a span of 7 bases. The CDR3 is 13 amino acids. The CDR3 reads CASSFPPNTEAFF. The CDR3 bases are TGTGCCAGCAGTTTCCCCCCTAACACTGAAGCTTTCTTT.

V is TRBV5-1 and J is TRBJ2-5, with TRBD2 matching 8 bases. CDR1 and CDR2 from the germline V gene are SGHRS and YFSETQ. Trimming took 5 bases from V and 1 from J; bases not matched to a gene: 7. The CDR3 runs to 15 residues. The CDR3 DNA is TGCGCCAGCAGTCTTACTACTAGCGGCCAAGAGACCCAGTACTTC. Translation gives CASSLTTSGQETQYF.

The chain employs TRBV28 and TRBJ2-7; no firm D call. This CDR3 contains 12 residues. Germline V lookup: CDR1 MDHEN, CDR2 SYDVKM. With 2 bases removed from V and 6 bases from J, the gap between germline ends came to 8 bases. This CDR3 is CASSLPFREQYF. The CDR3 bases are TGTGCCAGCAGTTTACCCTTCCGCGAGCAGTACTTC.

The chain recombines TRBV19 with TRBJ2-4; 11 bases are a match to TRBD2. From germline, CDR1 is LNHDA and CDR2 SQIVND (reference sequence). Trimming took 0 bases from V and 8 from J; bases not matched to a gene: 12. The CDR3 length is 18 residues. CDR3 in DNA: TGTGCCAGTAGTATAGATCCCTGGACTAGCGGGTCTTTCGACATTCAGTACTTC. Residues: CASSIDPWTSGSFDIQYF.

This rearrangement joins TRBV7-8 to TRBJ2-2; possibly TRBD2 for D (6 bases). CDR3 size: 16 residues. Looked up from germline, CDR1 is SGHVS and CDR2 is FQNEAQ. Deletions cut 3 bases from V and 6 bases from J, with 17 bases between. DNA of the CDR3: TGTGCCAGCAGCTTCCGGGGGTCCAGAGTCCCCGGGGAGCTGTTTTTT. It translates to CASSFRGSRVPGELFF.

This chain uses TRBV20-1 with TRBJ2-3, with 7 bases lining up with TRBD2. V shed 3 bases, J shed 0 bases, and the junction held 12 bases outside the gene matches. From germline, CDR1 is DFQATT and CDR2 SNEGSKA (reference sequence). The CDR3 spans 17 residues. The CDR3 is CSASPRVAGQSTDTQYF. The CDR3 nucleotides are TGCAGTGCTAGTCCCCGGGTAGCGGGCCAGAGCACAGATACGCAGTATTTT.

The chain recombines TRBV18 with TRBJ1-5; TRBD1 matches 9 bases. With V trimmed by 2 bases and J by 4 bases, 6 bases remained unmatched. The CDR3 contains 16 residues. From germline, CDR1 is KGHSH and CDR2 LQKENI. The CDR3 loop is CASSPSRTGANQPQHF. The CDR3 DNA reads TGTGCCAGCTCACCATCCCGGACAGGGGCTAATCAGCCCCAGCATTTT.

The V and J genes are TRBV7-9 and TRBJ1-2, with 8 positions matching TRBD1. The V and J ends lost 5 bases and 2 bases, in that order; junction bases with no gene match: 13. Germline CDR1 is SEHNR and CDR2 is FQNEAQ (reference sequence). The CDR3 is 17 amino acids. CDR3 loop: CASSLWTGQTLNYGYTF. The CDR3 DNA sequence: TGTGCCAGCAGCCTTTGGACAGGGCAGACCCTGAACTATGGCTACACCTTC.

In this sample, this clone turned up once. This rearrangement joins TRBV6-2 or TRBV6-3 to TRBJ1-5; D is uncertain. The CDR3 runs 14 residues. Trimming stripped 0 bases from V and 7 bases from J, with 10 bases between. The germline CDR1 and CDR2 sequences are MNHEY and SVGEGT. This chain's CDR3 is CASSYSSGQQPQHF. CDR3 bases: TGTGCCAGCAGTTACTCAAGCGGGCAGCAGCCCCAGCATTTT.

The chain uses TRBV19 and TRBJ1-5, with D possibly TRBD1 on 5 matching bases. CDR1 LNHDA and CDR2 SQIVND come from the germline V gene (reference sequence). V was shortened by 4 bases and J by 4 bases, with 26 bases between the two germline ends. This CDR3 is built from 19 residues. The CDR3 DNA reads as TGTGCCAGTAGTACGCGACCCAGGGAGGGGTCGAGGGTAAATCAGCCCCAGCATTTT. This encodes CASSTRPREGSRVNQPQHF. The complete variable domain, with remaining parts taken from reference TRBV19 and TRBJ1-5, reads DGGITQSPKYLFRKEGQNVTLSCEQNLNHDAMYWYRQDPGQGLRLIYYSQIVNDFQKGDIAEGYSVSREKKESFPLTVTSAQKNPTAFYLCASSTRPREGSRVNQPQHFGDGTRLSIL.

J is TRBJ1-4 and V is TRBV29-1, with a weak D call TRBD1 (5 bases). Deletions cut 5 bases from V and 5 bases from J, with 12 bases between. The length of the CDR3 is 13 residues. Germline V lookup: CDR1 SQVTM, CDR2 ANQGSEA. The chain's CDR3 is CSVRGTSNEKLFF. The CDR3 region has the DNA TGCAGCGTTCGGGGGACCTCGAATGAAAAACTGTTTTTT.

The rearrangement links TRBV6-1 to TRBJ1-1; D might be TRBD1 (5 bases). V lost 1 base and J lost 8, with 11 bases in between. CDR3 size: 13 residues. Germline V gives CDR1 MNHNS, CDR2 SASEGT. CDR3 coding DNA: TGTGCCAGCAGTGAAGGTGGGGCAACAGAAGCTTTCTTT. It specifies CASSEGGATEAFF.

V gene TRBV5-5 combines with J gene TRBJ2-3; TRBD2 agrees at 7 bases. The CDR3 loop spans 16 amino acids. Germline CDR1 SGHKS, CDR2 YYEKEE (reference sequence). V trimming: 0 bases; J trimming: 0 bases; junction bases outside the gene matches: 4. This CDR3 reads CASSLGLAESTDTQYF. CDR3 bases: TGTGCCAGCAGCTTGGGCCTAGCGGAAAGCACAGATACGCAGTATTTT.

This chain links TRBV30 with TRBJ1-3; unclear D gene. V was trimmed by 2 bases and J by 4 bases, leaving 18 bases between them. Per the germline V gene, CDR1 is GTSNPN and CDR2 is SVGIG (reference sequence). The CDR3 has 16 amino acids. The CDR3 spells CAWSPLPWTGGNTIYF. CDR3 nucleotide sequence: TGTGCCTGGAGTCCCCTCCCCTGGACGGGGGGAAACACCATATATTTT.

The V gene is TRBV6-2 or TRBV6-3, the J gene TRBJ2-2; tentative D call: TRBD2 (7 bases). V gave up 3 bases and J gave up 5 bases, with 19 bases separating them. This CDR3 comprises 17 residues. CDR1 and CDR2 from the germline V gene are MNHEY and SVGEGT. CDR3 residues: CASSYTGGGRGTGELFF. CDR3 coding DNA: TGTGCCAGCAGTTATACGGGCGGGGGCCGGGGGACCGGGGAGCTGTTTTTT.

This rearrangement joins TRBV28 to TRBJ2-3; tentative D call: TRBD2 (5 bases). The germline V and J ends were trimmed by 9 bases and 2 bases, with 12 bases remaining between them. The CDR3 contains 13 residues. The germline gives CDR1 MDHEN, CDR2 SYDVKM. The CDR3 protein is CASSRADTDTQYF. The CDR3, as DNA: TGTGCCAGTTCCCGAGCGGACACAGATACGCAGTATTTT.

The chain recombines TRBV30 with TRBJ1-2; 10 positions match TRBD1. J gave up 7 bases and V 3 bases, and 5 bases lay outside the gene matches. The CDR3 sequence is 13 residues long. CDR1 GTSNPN and CDR2 SVGIG come from the germline V gene (reference sequence). CDR3 amino acids: CAWSTGTGVGYTF. The CDR3 nucleotides are TGTGCCTGGAGCACCGGGACAGGGGTTGGCTACACCTTC. The whole variable domain, filled in from reference TRBV30 and TRBJ1-2, reads SQTIHQWPATLVQPVGSPLSLECTVEGTSNPNLYWYRQAAGRGLQLLFYSVGIGQISSEVPQNLSASRPQDRQFILSSKKLLLSDSGFYLCAWSTGTGVGYTFGSGTRLTVV.

This clone has just one count. The rearrangement uses TRBV24-1 and TRBJ1-5; 9 bases map to TRBD1. Germline CDR1 is KGHDR and CDR2 is SFDVKD. J lost 4 bases, V lost 5 bases, and 5 bases had no gene match. CDR3 length equals 15 residues. In nucleotides, the CDR3 is TGTGCCACCAGTGGCCCGGGACAGGGTAATCAGCCCCAGCATTTT. It codes for CATSGPGQGNQPQHF.

This clone has a handful of counts. CDR3 DNA: TGTGCCAGCAGCAAGCCGGGACTAGCGGGAGACGAGCAGTACTTC. Amino acid sequence: CASSKPGLAGDEQYF. The chain couples TRBV5-8 to TRBJ2-7; 14 positions agree with TRBD2. V dropped 4 bases and J dropped 5; count of bases not matched to a gene: 5. Per germline, CDR1 SGHTS and CDR2 YDEGEE. The CDR3 totals 15 residues. Filled out from reference TRBV5-8 and TRBJ2-7, the complete variable domain reads EAGVTQSPTHLIKTRGQQATLRCSPISGHTSVYWYQQALGLGLQFLLWYDEGEERNRGNFPPRFSGRQFPNYSSELNVNALELEDSALYLCASSKPGLAGDEQYFGPGTRLTVT.

The chain combines TRBV7-2 with TRBJ2-3; D unresolved. The germline V gene has CDR1 SGHTA and CDR2 FQGNSA. This CDR3 spans 15 amino acids. The V end was cut by 4 bases, the J end by 1 base, with 12 bases between. CDR3 loop: CASSSSNPGTDTQYF. CDR3 nucleotides: TGTGCCAGCAGCTCGTCGAACCCAGGCACAGATACGCAGTATTTT.

The chain couples TRBV6-5 to TRBJ1-4; a weak D match, TRBD1 (6 bases). The CDR3 is made up of 15 amino acids. Trimming took off 7 bases at V and 6 bases at J, with 18 bases between the two ends. Germline CDR1 is MNHEY and CDR2 is SVGAGI. Here the CDR3 reads CASTTQGRGDEKLFF. The CDR3, as DNA: TGTGCCAGCACTACACAGGGTCGGGGCGATGAAAAACTGTTTTTT.

The chain combines TRBV6-2 or TRBV6-3 with TRBJ2-6; TRBD1 matches 9 bases. Per germline, CDR1 MNHEY and CDR2 SVGEGT. The CDR3 consists of 20 residues. With 5 bases clipped from V and 0 bases from J, the junction kept 14 bases outside the gene matches. The CDR3 region has the DNA TGTGCCAGCAGTCCGGCTCGACGGACAGGGGTCTTCTCTGGGGCCAACGTCCTGACTTTC. It translates to CASSPARRTGVFSGANVLTF.

The table lists this clone with a few counts. V is TRBV11-1 and J is TRBJ1-1; TRBD1 matches 8 bases. V dropped 2 bases and J dropped 4; count of bases not matched to a gene: 3. The CDR3 extends over 14 amino acids. Looked up from germline, CDR1 is SGHAT and CDR2 is FQDESV (reference sequence). CDR3 region: CASSLPGGVTEAFF. DNA of the CDR3: TGTGCCAGCAGCTTACCAGGGGGCGTCACTGAAGCTTTCTTT. The whole variable domain, filled in from reference TRBV11-1 and TRBJ1-1, reads EAEVAQSPRYKITEKSQAVAFWCDPISGHATLYWYRQILGQGPELLVQFQDESVVDDSQLPKDRFSAERLKGVDSTLKIQPAELGDSAMYLCASSLPGGVTEAFFGQGTRLTVV.

The table lists this clone with a few counts. The genes are TRBV29-1 and TRBJ1-1; D is undetermined. The V end lost 4 bases, the J end lost 0 bases, and 12 bases lay between the germline ends. The CDR3 is 14 residues long. Germline loops: CDR1 SQVTM, CDR2 ANQGSEA. The CDR3 DNA is TGCAGCGTTGTAGAGGCCCCCCTGAACACTGAAGCTTTCTTT. Translation: CSVVEAPLNTEAFF.

V usage is TRBV6-5 and J usage is TRBJ2-3, with TRBD2 matching over 10 bases. The ends lost 0 bases at V and 2 bases at J; junction bases unmatched: 2. CDR1 is MNHEY, CDR2 SVGAGI, per germline. This CDR3 is built from 16 residues. In nucleotides, the CDR3 is TGTGCCAGCAGTTACTCCCTAGCGGGGGCCACAGATACGCAGTATTTT. This gives the protein CASSYSLAGATDTQYF.